Listed below are T cell receptor beta chains from one sample, sequenced in a study of blood T cells in healthy people across ages. MiXCR was run by TCRdb on the 5' RACE reads, yielding one entry per CDR3 protein. The sample has approximately 850,000 distinct CDR3 sequences; around two fifths are singletons. The sequenced sample was blood. The receptors come from a man aged 60 to 75 in good health. The CDR3 runs from the conserved cysteine through the conserved F or W.

j_call: TRBJ1-5
v_call: TRBV12-3/TRBV12-4
cdr3_aa: CASRAGQGSNQPQHF

j_call: TRBJ2-7
v_call: TRBV12-5
cdr3_aa: CASGPLASYEQYF

j_call: TRBJ2-5
v_call: TRBV13
cdr3_aa: CASSSEEGARETQYF

j_call: .
v_call: TRBV24-1
cdr3_aa: CATSDLVIAGDRSYNEQYF

j_call: TRBJ2-7
v_call: TRBV9
cdr3_aa: CASSARDLSYEQYF

j_call: TRBJ2-7
v_call: TRBV5-5
cdr3_aa: CASSLGPSGTYEQYF

j_call: TRBJ2-5
v_call: TRBV7-2
cdr3_aa: CASSLAGAGSETQYF

j_call: TRBJ2-5
v_call: TRBV7-6
cdr3_aa: CASSDGGTQETQYF

j_call: TRBJ1-1
v_call: TRBV5-1
cdr3_aa: CASRNQGQGMNTEAFF

j_call: TRBJ1-5
v_call: TRBV12-3/TRBV12-4
cdr3_aa: CASSLGGWDQPQHF

j_call: TRBJ2-7
v_call: TRBV28
cdr3_aa: CASGIGQGMGYEQYF

j_call: .
v_call: TRBV12-3/TRBV12-4
cdr3_aa: CASSLQEIGYEQYF

j_call: TRBJ1-6
v_call: TRBV12-3/TRBV12-4
cdr3_aa: CASSFKQGGTPLHF

j_call: TRBJ2-6
v_call: TRBV6-2/TRBV6-3
cdr3_aa: CASRGLGAGANVLTF

j_call: TRBJ2-7
v_call: TRBV5-1
cdr3_aa: CASTRGQDGTYEQYF

j_call: TRBJ1-1
v_call: TRBV7-9
cdr3_aa: CASSPGGGAEAFF

j_call: TRBJ2-5
v_call: TRBV5-1
cdr3_aa: CASSSGLVWGRETQYF

j_call: TRBJ1-4
v_call: TRBV25-1
cdr3_aa: CASSVDSYEKLFF

j_call: TRBJ2-5
v_call: TRBV2
cdr3_aa: CASRRDTQETQYF

j_call: TRBJ1-2
v_call: TRBV20-1
cdr3_aa: CSASSGTGTYGYTF

j_call: TRBJ2-7
v_call: TRBV6-6
cdr3_aa: CASSPGQSFSYEQYF

j_call: TRBJ2-2
v_call: TRBV5-1
cdr3_aa: CASSRRTSGNTGELFF

j_call: TRBJ2-3
v_call: TRBV30
cdr3_aa: CAWTPQGLAGGLDTQYF

j_call: TRBJ2-7
v_call: TRBV6-1
cdr3_aa: CASSDHGQSSYEQYF

j_call: TRBJ1-6
v_call: TRBV4-3
cdr3_aa: CASSRSFRSPLHF

j_call: TRBJ1-5
v_call: TRBV28
cdr3_aa: CASRLTGDDQPQHF

j_call: TRBJ2-6
v_call: TRBV7-2
cdr3_aa: CASSRGVTNVLTF

j_call: TRBJ2-3
v_call: TRBV11-3
cdr3_aa: CASSRGTSTGTDTQYF

j_call: TRBJ1-1
v_call: TRBV5-1
cdr3_aa: CASSQDRGQVTEAFF

j_call: TRBJ1-1
v_call: TRBV7-2
cdr3_aa: CASSFGGGYTEAFF

j_call: TRBJ2-7
v_call: TRBV7-2
cdr3_aa: CASSRSGGIAYEQYF

j_call: TRBJ1-4
v_call: TRBV6-1
cdr3_aa: CASSEAPATGLNEKLFF